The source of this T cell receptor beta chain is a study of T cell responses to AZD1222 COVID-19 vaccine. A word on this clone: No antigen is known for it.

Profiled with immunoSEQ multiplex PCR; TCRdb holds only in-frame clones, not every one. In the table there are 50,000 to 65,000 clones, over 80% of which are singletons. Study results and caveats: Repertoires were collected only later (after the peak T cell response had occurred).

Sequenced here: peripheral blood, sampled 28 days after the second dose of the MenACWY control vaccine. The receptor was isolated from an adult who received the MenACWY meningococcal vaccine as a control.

Here the CDR3 DNA reads TGTGCCAGCAGATTCAGGGAGGCCGAGCAGTACTTC. This sequence encodes CASRFREAEQYF. The J gene is TRBJ2-7, the V gene TRBV7-8, with D tentatively TRBD2 (6 bases). V was pared by 6 bases and J by 6 bases, with 12 bases between. This CDR3 has 12 amino acids. The germline CDR1 and CDR2 sequences are SGHVS and FQNEAQ. Full variable domain (outside the CDR3, taken from reference TRBV7-8 and TRBJ2-7): GAGVSQSPRYKVAKRGQDVALRCDPISGHVSLFWYQQALGQGPEFLTYFQNEAQLDKSGLPSDRFFAERPEGSVSTLKIQRTQQEDSAVYLCASRFREAEQYFGPGTRLTVT.